This T cell receptor beta chain was observed in a study of beta chain features in type 1 diabetes. At the level of the study: Cell yields, age and gender were similar between patients and healthy donors. All samples together contributed 100 million to 120 million sorted cells for examination. Study findings and constraints: A moderate, significant TCRB CDR3 shortening appeared in type 1 diabetes across four CD4+ subsets.

Expressed TCRB transcripts were sequenced because the entire RNA isolate underwent reverse transcription. The table came from immunoSEQ multiplex PCR; TCRdb's copy has only in-frame clones and leaves some out. The sample lists roughly 730,000 clones, around 15% occurring once. Without exception, sorted populations had purity beyond 95%. This clone was recorded a few times. The antigen is not known. Sequencing was done on a sample of naive CD4+ T cells from blood. The clonotype comes from a man aged 18 to 30 with type 1 diabetes.

The CDR3 here is CASSPLGGLAKNIQYF. The DNA for the CDR3 is TGTGCCAGCAGCCCTTTGGGGGGGCTTGCCAAAAACATTCAGTACTTC. This chain connects TRBV9 to TRBJ2-4; TRBD2 is a possible D gene (7 bases). The CDR3 covers 16 residues. CDR1 is SGDLS and CDR2 is YYNGEE in the germline V gene. Trimming took off 4 bases at V and 1 base at J, with 15 bases between the two ends.